These 27 T cell receptor beta chains share one sample of origin, sequenced in a study of regulatory T cells in long-lasting Graves disease. Time point indicated: persistent/refractory GD, antithyroid drugs over 5 years with positive TRAb. With RNA extracted from PBMCs as input, the TCR library was made. The TCR beta library used iRepertoire HTBI primers with Arm-PCR amplification of CDR3. TCRdb redid the calling of the multiplex PCR reads with MiXCR, one entry per CDR3 protein. The sample lists about 470,000 distinct CDR3 sequences, less than 25% occurring once. The source was peripheral blood mononuclear cells (PBMCs), collected when the disease was refractory, from a patient treated with antithyroid drugs. The receptor source for this set is a female donor with Graves disease.

The V and J genes are TRBV7-3 and TRBJ2-1, with D perhaps TRBD2 (5 bases). Per the germline V gene, CDR1 is SGHTA and CDR2 is FQGTGA. The CDR3 loop spans 16 amino acids. With 0 bases removed from V and 0 bases from J, the gap between germline ends came to 9 bases. CDR3 protein: CASSLTSGLSYNEQFF. In DNA form, the CDR3 reads TGTGCCAGCAGCTTAACAAGCGGTCTCTCCTACAATGAGCAGTTCTTC.

This clonotype was seen a handful of times. V is TRBV19 and J is TRBJ2-2, with 8 bases identical to TRBD1. Germline CDR1 reads LNHDA; CDR2 reads SQIVND (reference sequence). J lost 3 bases, V lost 8 bases, and 5 bases had no gene match. This CDR3 is 14 amino acids long. CDR3 in DNA: TGTGCCAGTTCCGGGACAGGATACACCGGGGAGCTGTTTTTT. Residues: CASSGTGYTGELFF.

This clonotype was counted many times. The V and J genes are TRBV11-3 and TRBJ2-5; D may be TRBD2 (5 bases). Germline V lookup: CDR1 SGHNT, CDR2 YENEEA. V lost 4 bases and J lost 7, with 10 bases in between. The CDR3 spans 12 residues. In nucleotides, the CDR3 is TGTGCCAGCAGCTATACACGGGGGACCCAGTACTTC. It specifies CASSYTRGTQYF.

The gene calls are TRBV19 and TRBJ2-1; TRBD2 matches at 9 bases. The germline V gene has CDR1 LNHDA and CDR2 SQIVND (reference sequence). This CDR3 contains 18 residues. The junction had 11 bases not matched to a gene; V was cut back by 3 bases and J by 2 bases. The CDR3 sequence: CASSMVGLPSGTYNEQFF. The CDR3 region has the DNA TGTGCCAGTAGTATGGTAGGGCTTCCTAGCGGGACCTACAATGAGCAGTTCTTC.

This clonotype was seen repeatedly, ten times or more. The chain couples TRBV2 to TRBJ1-3; TRBD1 is a possible D gene (5 bases). The ends were cut back, 6 bases at V and 4 bases at J, with 16 bases in the middle. The CDR3 has 15 residues. In germline, CDR1 is SNHLY, CDR2 FYNNEI. The CDR3 reads CASRNIRETGNTIYF. CDR3 DNA sequence: TGTGCCAGCAGAAATATCAGGGAAACCGGAAACACCATATATTTT.

With respect to this clonotype: This likely traces to a read error, being one base from a far larger clone. This chain uses TRBV29-1 with TRBJ2-1; 8 bases line up with TRBD1. The CDR3 is made up of 17 amino acids. Germline V gene lookup returns CDR1 SQVTM and CDR2 ANQGSEA. The CDR3 DNA reads TGCAGCGTTGAAGATCCCCTGGGGACAGGAGTAAACTATGGCTTCACCTTC. Translating it yields CSVEDPLGTGVNYGFTF.

There are many counts of this clonotype. Compared with germline, one end of the junction differs, possibly owing to a read error. The chain joins TRBV5-1 to TRBJ2-3; the match to TRBD2 covers 11 bases. The length of the CDR3 is 14 residues. Germline assignment: CDR1 SGHRS and CDR2 YFSETQ. The CDR3 DNA reads TGTGCCAGCAGCCTAGCGGGAGGAACAGATACGCAGTATTTT. It specifies CASSLAGGTDTQYF.

This clonotype has at least ten counts. The chain recombines TRBV7-2 with TRBJ1-1; D unclear. The germline gives CDR1 SGHTA, CDR2 FQGNSA. The CDR3 is 15 residues long. Trimming cost V 2 bases and J 0 bases, with 10 bases left between them. The DNA of the CDR3 is TGTGCCAGCAGCTTATTGGGGATATTGAACACTGAAGCTTTCTTT. Its translation: CASSLLGILNTEAFF.

The chain recombines TRBV19 with TRBJ2-7, with 11 nucleotides matching TRBD2. The CDR3 extends over 18 amino acids. Unmatched junction bases numbered 12, after V lost 1 base and J lost 4 bases. From germline, CDR1 is LNHDA and CDR2 SQIVND (reference sequence). CDR3 in amino acids: CASSIGPGTSGTQYEQYF. In nucleotides, the CDR3 is TGTGCCAGTAGTATAGGGCCGGGGACTAGCGGCACTCAATACGAGCAGTACTTC.

This clonotype was detected only a few times. J is TRBJ2-7 and V is TRBV7-9, with D possibly matching TRBD1 (6 bases). Germline loops: CDR1 SEHNR, CDR2 FQNEAQ (reference sequence). V was trimmed by 4 bases and J by 4 bases, leaving 11 bases between them. This CDR3 is built from 13 residues. CDR3 amino acids: CASSSSQGYEQYF. CDR3 nucleotide sequence: TGTGCCAGCAGCTCCTCCCAGGGGTACGAGCAGTACTTC.

The chain employs TRBV3-1 and TRBJ1-5; no definite D call. CDR3 length: 15 amino acids. V was pared by 0 bases and J by 3 bases, with 9 bases between. The V gene's germline CDR1 is LGHDT and CDR2 YNNKEL (reference sequence). This chain's CDR3 is CASSQDRTDNQPQHF. The CDR3 DNA sequence: TGTGCCAGCAGCCAAGATCGAACAGACAATCAGCCCCAGCATTTT.

The V and J genes are TRBV19 and TRBJ1-1; the D is unclear. V was trimmed by 1 base and J by 4 bases, leaving 10 bases between them. This CDR3 region has 14 residues. Germline V gene data show CDR1 as LNHDA and CDR2 as SQIVND (reference sequence). The CDR3 DNA sequence: TGTGCCAGTAGTATAGCGGCGGGGTCCACTGAAGCTTTCTTT. Its translation: CASSIAAGSTEAFF.

This clonotype was observed many times. V and J are TRBV7-2 and TRBJ1-1; 7 bases match TRBD1. V trimming: 5 bases; J trimming: 1 base; junction bases outside the gene matches: 7. This CDR3 region has 15 residues. Germline values: CDR1 SGHTA, CDR2 FQGNSA. CDR3 bases: TGTGCCAGCAGCCAAGGACAGGCAAGGAACACTGAAGCTTTCTTT. Amino acids: CASSQGQARNTEAFF.

This clonotype appeared a few times. This chain links TRBV6-2 or TRBV6-3 with TRBJ2-7; D is unresolved. Per the germline V gene, CDR1 is MNHEY and CDR2 is SVGEGT. This CDR3 region has 16 residues. The V gene lost 2 bases and the J gene lost 0 bases, with 14 bases spanning the gap. The CDR3 reads CASSYDLLYSSYEQYF. CDR3 DNA sequence: TGTGCCAGCAGTTACGATCTCCTTTATAGCTCCTACGAGCAGTACTTC.

Turning to this clonotype: The final CDR3 position lacks the conserved phenylalanine or tryptophan, pointing to a likely read error. Because the CDR3's place on the DNA is in doubt, the DNA is left out and the CDR3 is given as listed by TCRdb. This chain connects TRBV28 to TRBJ1-2. The CDR3 extends over 14 residues, inclusive of both ends. Germline V gene sequence: CDR1 MDHEN, CDR2 SYDVKM. CDR3 protein: CASSLQAFDYGHTS.

The CDR3 nucleotides are TGTGCCAGCAGTTTCTTATCTAGCGGGAAACATCAAGAGACCCAGTACTTC. Translation: CASSFLSSGKHQETQYF. V and J are TRBV27 and TRBJ2-5, with TRBD2 matching 9 bases. The CDR3 runs 17 residues. The J segment lost 2 bases and the V segment lost 3 bases, leaving 10 bases of the junction unmatched. Germline assignment: CDR1 MNHEY and CDR2 SMNVEV (reference sequence).

This chain joins TRBV7-9 and TRBJ1-1; D is ambiguous. The CDR3 is 12 residues long. Germline V gene lookup returns CDR1 SEHNR and CDR2 FQNEAQ (reference sequence). The V end lost 1 base, the J end lost 8 bases, and 8 bases lay between the germline ends. CDR3 DNA sequence: TGTGCCAGCAGCTTAGTTCCCGCAGAAGCTTTCTTT. This encodes CASSLVPAEAFF.

The gene calls are TRBV30 and TRBJ1-3; possible D gene TRBD1, 6 bases. CDR1 is GTSNPN and CDR2 is SVGIG in the germline V gene (reference sequence). This CDR3 contains 15 residues. V was clipped by 2 bases and J by 2 bases, with 13 bases between them. The CDR3 reads CAWSFSRGPGNTIYF. CDR3 nucleotides: TGTGCCTGGAGTTTCAGCAGGGGCCCTGGAAACACCATATATTTT.

The J gene is TRBJ2-2, the V gene TRBV20-1; TRBD1 matches at 10 bases. The CDR3 consists of 14 residues. Trimming took 5 bases from V and 7 from J; bases not matched to a gene: 7. Germline V gives CDR1 DFQATT, CDR2 SNEGSKA (reference sequence). The CDR3 loop is CSAPDRGSGGELFF. The CDR3 DNA reads TGCAGTGCTCCGGACAGGGGGTCGGGCGGGGAGCTGTTTTTT.

This clonotype occurred many times. The chain combines TRBV30 with TRBJ1-1, with D unresolved. V lost 5 bases and J 11 bases, leaving 15 bases between the germline ends. Germline V gene sequence: CDR1 GTSNPN, CDR2 SVGIG (reference sequence). This CDR3 region has 11 residues. The CDR3 reads CAWGQDGYAFF. The DNA of the CDR3 is TGTGCCTGGGGCCAAGACGGGTATGCTTTCTTT. Variable domain in full (rest from reference TRBV30 and TRBJ1-1): SQTIHQWPATLVQPVGSPLSLECTVEGTSNPNLYWYRQAAGRGLQLLFYSVGIGQISSEVPQNLSASRPQDRQFILSSKKLLLSDSGFYLCAWGQDGYAFFGQGTRLTVV.

This clonotype has at least ten counts. The chain has TRBV7-2 and TRBJ1-5; D is perhaps TRBD1 (5 bases). In germline, CDR1 is SGHTA, CDR2 FQGNSA. This CDR3 is 15 amino acids long. Trimming removed 0 bases at V and 4 bases at J, with 10 bases between. The CDR3: CASSLAVGPNQPQHF. CDR3 nucleotide sequence: TGTGCCAGCAGCTTAGCGGTGGGACCGAATCAGCCCCAGCATTTT.

This chain links TRBV4-1 with TRBJ2-3; 10 bases agree with TRBD2. From germline, CDR1 is MGHRA and CDR2 YSYEKL. This CDR3 contains 19 residues. V trimming: 7 bases; J trimming: 4 bases; junction bases outside the gene matches: 20. The CDR3 DNA follows: TGCGCCAGCACCACCCCCGGTCTAGCGGGAGTAGGGGGGCCAGATACGCAGTATTTT. Translating gives CASTTPGLAGVGGPDTQYF.

The V and J genes are TRBV7-2 and TRBJ2-7; D not resolved. Trimming left V 2 bases short and J 2 bases short, with 13 bases between. Germline assignment: CDR1 SGHTA and CDR2 FQGNSA. CDR3 length: 15 residues. The CDR3 DNA reads as TGTGCCAGCAGCTTAACCGGACGGTTAACCTACGAGCAGTACTTC. This sequence encodes CASSLTGRLTYEQYF.

This clonotype has a count of ten or more. The chain employs TRBV3-1 and TRBJ1-5; perhaps TRBD1 as D (5 bases). CDR3 length equals 15 residues. Trimming removed 0 bases at V and 7 bases at J, with 13 bases between. Germline V gene data show CDR1 as LGHDT and CDR2 as YNNKEL (reference sequence). The CDR3 bases are TGTGCCAGCAGCCAAGATCCGACAGAAGTACAGCCCCAGCATTTT. Its translation is CASSQDPTEVQPQHF.

In the case of this clonotype: A much more abundant neighbour one base away suggests this may be a read error. The V call is TRBV28, the J call TRBJ1-5; weak D call: TRBD1 (5 bases). Germline CDR1 reads MDHEN; CDR2 reads SYDVKM. There are 14 residues in the CDR3. V was trimmed by 9 bases and J by 2 bases, leaving 14 bases between them. The CDR3 loop is CASSKQVRNQPQHF. DNA for the CDR3: TGTGCCAGTTCCAAACAGGTCCGCAATCAGCCCCAGCATTTT.

This clonotype occurred many times. This chain links TRBV2 with TRBJ2-7; TRBD1 agrees at 9 bases. The CDR3 sequence is 16 residues long. V gave up 2 bases and J gave up 4 bases; unmatched junction bases: 9. Per the germline V gene, CDR1 is SNHLY and CDR2 is FYNNEI. Here the CDR3 reads CASSERGQGAMYEQYF. The CDR3 coding sequence is TGTGCCAGCAGTGAAAGGGGACAGGGTGCCATGTACGAGCAGTACTTC.

This clonotype was counted ten times or more. The rearrangement links TRBV28 to TRBJ1-1; TRBD1 might be the D (6 bases). The germline V gene has CDR1 MDHEN and CDR2 SYDVKM. The CDR3 is made up of 13 amino acids. V was shortened by 3 bases and J by 4 bases, with 9 bases between the two germline ends. CDR3 in amino acids: CASSFEGGTEAFF. CDR3 nucleotide sequence: TGTGCCAGCAGTTTCGAGGGGGGCACTGAAGCTTTCTTT.